These T cell receptor beta chains were read from a single sample in a study of blood T cells in healthy people across ages. TCRdb analysed the 5' RACE reads with MiXCR anew, one entry per CDR3 protein. This table holds around 800,000 distinct CDR3 sequences, about 26% found once. The data also belong to a second study, concerning T cells of mothers and their children.

The specimen was blood. The receptors were gathered from a boy aged 5-17 years in good health. Each CDR3 is given with its conserved first and last residue. The order of the fields is J gene, V gene, D gene, CDR3 length, clone size, CDR3 DNA, CDR3 protein. A D gene is named only where the DNA matches it firmly. Clone size, where shown, is once, few, many, or a class for clones that have expanded.

j_call: TRBJ1-2; v_call: TRBV5-1; d_call: NA; cdr3_length: 14; clone_size: few; cdr3_nt: TGCGCCAGCAGCCCAGGGGCCTCAAGTAGAGGCTACACCTTC; cdr3_aa: CASSPGASSRGYTF
j_call: TRBJ2-5; v_call: TRBV5-1; d_call: TRBD2; cdr3_length: 15; clone_size: few; cdr3_nt: TGCGCCAGCAGCCCTCTCGCGGGGGACCAAGAGACCCAGTACTTC; cdr3_aa: CASSPLAGDQETQYF
j_call: TRBJ2-3; v_call: TRBV12-3/TRBV12-4; d_call: TRBD1; cdr3_length: 12; clone_size: NA; cdr3_nt: TGTGCCAGCATGCTACAGGGGGATACGCAGTATTTT; cdr3_aa: CASMLQGDTQYF
j_call: TRBJ2-4; v_call: TRBV27; d_call: NA; cdr3_length: 14; clone_size: many; cdr3_nt: TGTGCCAGCAGTTTTGGGGGGGCCAAAAACATTCAGTACTTC; cdr3_aa: CASSFGGAKNIQYF
j_call: TRBJ2-5; v_call: TRBV7-9; d_call: NA; cdr3_length: 11; clone_size: NA; cdr3_nt: TGTGCCAGCAGCTTGGGCGCGACCCAGTACTTC; cdr3_aa: CASSLGATQYF
j_call: TRBJ2-7; v_call: TRBV5-1; d_call: TRBD2; cdr3_length: 16; clone_size: few; cdr3_nt: TGCGCCAGCAGCTTGGTGTCCTCCGGGGGGGCCTACGAGCAGTACTTC; cdr3_aa: CASSLVSSGGAYEQYF
j_call: TRBJ2-6; v_call: TRBV7-3; d_call: NA; cdr3_length: 15; clone_size: NA; cdr3_nt: TGTACCAGCAGCTTAACGAGGGCTGGGGCCAACGTCCTGATTTTC; cdr3_aa: CTSSLTRAGANVLIF
j_call: TRBJ1-3; v_call: TRBV12-3/TRBV12-4; d_call: NA; cdr3_length: 16; clone_size: NA; cdr3_nt: TGTGCCAGCAGTTTAAACAGTGGGGGCTCTGGAAACACCATATATTTT; cdr3_aa: CASSLNSGGSGNTIYF
j_call: TRBJ2-7; v_call: TRBV4-2; d_call: NA; cdr3_length: 15; clone_size: few; cdr3_nt: TGTGCCAGCAGCCCCGGGCAGGACTCTTCCTACGAGCAGTACTTC; cdr3_aa: CASSPGQDSSYEQYF
j_call: TRBJ1-2; v_call: TRBV29-1; d_call: NA; cdr3_length: 14; clone_size: NA; cdr3_nt: TGCAGCGTTGAAGATTCCGGGACGGGTCATGGCTACACCTTC; cdr3_aa: CSVEDSGTGHGYTF
j_call: TRBJ2-7; v_call: TRBV29-1; d_call: NA; cdr3_length: 13; clone_size: many; cdr3_nt: TGCAGCGTCGCCACAAGACAAGACTACGAGCAGTACTTC; cdr3_aa: CSVATRQDYEQYF
j_call: TRBJ1-4; v_call: TRBV4-1; d_call: NA; cdr3_length: 15; clone_size: NA; cdr3_nt: TGCGCCAGCAGCCAACCAGACAGGATTAATGAAAAACTGTTTTTT; cdr3_aa: CASSQPDRINEKLFF
j_call: TRBJ2-1; v_call: TRBV18; d_call: NA; cdr3_length: 14; clone_size: few; cdr3_nt: TGTGCCAGCTCACCAACACAGTCCGACAATGAGCAGTTCTTC; cdr3_aa: CASSPTQSDNEQFF
j_call: TRBJ2-5; v_call: TRBV6-5; d_call: NA; cdr3_length: 15; clone_size: NA; cdr3_nt: TGTGCCAGCAGTCAACCACGAGGTGGGGGGGAGACCCAGTACTTC; cdr3_aa: CASSQPRGGGETQYF
j_call: TRBJ2-5; v_call: TRBV20-1; d_call: TRBD2; cdr3_length: 15; clone_size: NA; cdr3_nt: TGCAGTGCTAGAGGCGGAGCGGGAGGTCTAGAGACCCAGTACTTC; cdr3_aa: CSARGGAGGLETQYF
j_call: TRBJ2-5; v_call: TRBV20-1; d_call: NA; cdr3_length: 13; clone_size: NA; cdr3_nt: TGCAGTGCTAGAGACAGTTTTCAAGAGACCCAGTACTTC; cdr3_aa: CSARDSFQETQYF
j_call: TRBJ1-5; v_call: TRBV3-1; d_call: TRBD1; cdr3_length: 17; clone_size: NA; cdr3_nt: TGTGCCAGCAGCCCAGGACAGGGGGTCAAGAGCAATCAGCCCCAGCATTTT; cdr3_aa: CASSPGQGVKSNQPQHF
j_call: TRBJ1-6; v_call: TRBV20-1; d_call: NA; cdr3_length: 15; clone_size: NA; cdr3_nt: TGCAGTGCCGGGAGTGGGGGGCCGGCGAATTCACCCCTCCACTTT; cdr3_aa: CSAGSGGPANSPLHF
j_call: TRBJ1-1; v_call: TRBV10-3; d_call: NA; cdr3_length: 13; clone_size: NA; cdr3_nt: TGTGCCATCAGTGAGCTAGAAAACACTGAAGCTTTCTTT; cdr3_aa: CAISELENTEAFF
j_call: TRBJ2-3; v_call: TRBV9; d_call: NA; cdr3_length: 14; clone_size: few; cdr3_nt: TGTGCCAGCAGCGTAGAGCCCCGCTCAGATACGCAGTATTTT; cdr3_aa: CASSVEPRSDTQYF
j_call: TRBJ2-1; v_call: TRBV10-3; d_call: TRBD2; cdr3_length: 14; clone_size: NA; cdr3_nt: TGTGCCATCAGTGTTAGCGGGCGGTACAATGAGCAGTTCTTC; cdr3_aa: CAISVSGRYNEQFF
j_call: TRBJ2-5; v_call: TRBV20-1; d_call: TRBD2; cdr3_length: 15; clone_size: few; cdr3_nt: TGCAGTGCCAGTCCAGGGAGGGTATCTGTGGAGACCCAGTACTTC; cdr3_aa: CSASPGRVSVETQYF
j_call: TRBJ1-4; v_call: TRBV12-3/TRBV12-4; d_call: NA; cdr3_length: 14; clone_size: many; cdr3_nt: TGTGCCAGTCGCGAACAGGGTAATTTTCGAAAACTGTTTTTT; cdr3_aa: CASREQGNFRKLFF
j_call: TRBJ1-3; v_call: TRBV14; d_call: NA; cdr3_length: 14; clone_size: NA; cdr3_nt: TGTGCCAGCAGCCAATGGGGGGAAGGAAACACCATATATTTT; cdr3_aa: CASSQWGEGNTIYF
j_call: TRBJ2-1; v_call: TRBV11-2; d_call: TRBD2; cdr3_length: 15; clone_size: NA; cdr3_nt: TGTGCCAGCAGCACCCCTAAGCGGGGGGTCCCTGAGCAGTTCTTC; cdr3_aa: CASSTPKRGVPEQFF
j_call: TRBJ2-1; v_call: TRBV6-1; d_call: NA; cdr3_length: 11; clone_size: few; cdr3_nt: TGTGCCTGCCGGGAGCAGTGGGAGCAGTTCTTC; cdr3_aa: CACREQWEQFF
j_call: TRBJ1-6; v_call: TRBV28; d_call: NA; cdr3_length: 16; clone_size: NA; cdr3_nt: TGTGCCAGCAGCTTACCCAGGGTGTTTGGTAATTCACCCCTCCACTTT; cdr3_aa: CASSLPRVFGNSPLHF
j_call: TRBJ2-7; v_call: TRBV7-2; d_call: NA; cdr3_length: 13; clone_size: NA; cdr3_nt: TGTGCCAGCGCCGAGGGGTCCGGGTACGAGCAGTACTTC; cdr3_aa: CASAEGSGYEQYF
j_call: TRBJ2-7; v_call: TRBV14; d_call: NA; cdr3_length: 15; clone_size: many; cdr3_nt: TGTGCCAGCAGCCAACCGGGGGCATTAAACTACGAGCAGTACTTC; cdr3_aa: CASSQPGALNYEQYF
j_call: TRBJ2-5; v_call: TRBV12-3/TRBV12-4; d_call: TRBD2; cdr3_length: 15; clone_size: few; cdr3_nt: TGTGCCAGCTCCGGCGGGCTAGCGGGGGTTGAGACCCAGTACTTC; cdr3_aa: CASSGGLAGVETQYF
j_call: TRBJ2-5; v_call: TRBV29-1; d_call: NA; cdr3_length: 13; clone_size: medium-sized; cdr3_nt: TGCAGCGTTGACCGTGGGGTCGGGGGGACCCAGTACTTC; cdr3_aa: CSVDRGVGGTQYF
j_call: TRBJ2-5; v_call: TRBV27; d_call: TRBD1; cdr3_length: 14; clone_size: NA; cdr3_nt: TGTGCCAGCAGTTTAGCCCGACAGGGAGAGACCCAGTACTTC; cdr3_aa: CASSLARQGETQYF
j_call: TRBJ1-4; v_call: TRBV6-5; d_call: NA; cdr3_length: 16; clone_size: NA; cdr3_nt: TGTGCCAGCAGTTACGTGGGCTTAGCGGCTAATGAAAAACTGTTTTTT; cdr3_aa: CASSYVGLAANEKLFF
j_call: TRBJ1-2; v_call: TRBV12-3/TRBV12-4; d_call: TRBD1; cdr3_length: 15; clone_size: NA; cdr3_nt: TGTGCCAGCAGCTTAGAGGACAGGGGGCGAGGTGGCTACACCTTC; cdr3_aa: CASSLEDRGRGGYTF
j_call: TRBJ1-4; v_call: TRBV7-6; d_call: NA; cdr3_length: 14; clone_size: few; cdr3_nt: TGTGCCAGCAGCACTGGACAGCCCAATGAAAAACTGTTTTTT; cdr3_aa: CASSTGQPNEKLFF
j_call: TRBJ1-1; v_call: TRBV5-1; d_call: TRBD1; cdr3_length: 15; clone_size: NA; cdr3_nt: TGCGCCAGCAGCTTATCCGGGACAGTCTCGACTGAAGCTTTCTTT; cdr3_aa: CASSLSGTVSTEAFF
j_call: TRBJ2-1; v_call: TRBV5-5; d_call: NA; cdr3_length: 13; clone_size: few; cdr3_nt: TGTGCCAGTAGCTTAAGGAGGGTAGATGAGCAGTTCTTC; cdr3_aa: CASSLRRVDEQFF
j_call: TRBJ2-5; v_call: TRBV7-8; d_call: NA; cdr3_length: 10; clone_size: NA; cdr3_nt: TGTGCTAGCAGCTTCGAGAGCCAGTACTTC; cdr3_aa: CASSFESQYF
j_call: TRBJ1-2; v_call: TRBV5-5; d_call: TRBD1; cdr3_length: 13; clone_size: few; cdr3_nt: TGTGCCAGCAGCTGGACAGGAGGGAATGGCTACACCTTC; cdr3_aa: CASSWTGGNGYTF
j_call: TRBJ2-6; v_call: TRBV6-6; d_call: NA; cdr3_length: 16; clone_size: few; cdr3_nt: TGTGCCAGCAGTTCTTCTCCAGGGATTGGGGCCAACGTCCTGACTTTC; cdr3_aa: CASSSSPGIGANVLTF
j_call: TRBJ1-1; v_call: TRBV5-1; d_call: NA; cdr3_length: 13; clone_size: NA; cdr3_nt: TGCGCCAGCAGAAGCGTCGGCAACACTGAAGCTTTCTTT; cdr3_aa: CASRSVGNTEAFF
j_call: TRBJ2-1; v_call: TRBV11-2; d_call: NA; cdr3_length: 14; clone_size: NA; cdr3_nt: TGTGCCAGCAGCTTTTTCAACTCCTACAGTGAGCAGTTCTTC; cdr3_aa: CASSFFNSYSEQFF
j_call: TRBJ1-2; v_call: TRBV6-1; d_call: NA; cdr3_length: 14; clone_size: few; cdr3_nt: TGTGCCAGCAGTGTGTGGGGGACCGGTCATGGCTACACCTTC; cdr3_aa: CASSVWGTGHGYTF